What follows are 5 T cell receptor beta chains derived from one specimen sequenced in a study of T cell repertoires in cytomegalovirus infection. No antigens are known for them. TCRdb redid the calling of the reads with MiXCR, one entry per CDR3 protein. The sample lists about 700,000 distinct CDR3 sequences, roughly a third seen once, with 18% in the top ten. Sequenced material: cultured PBMCs, taken from culture after CMV antigen stimulation. These receptors were obtained from a human donor in good health (CMV status not recorded). Some clones in this sample may be carry-over from other donors' samples.

The table lists this clonotype with a few counts. The chain uses TRBV14 and TRBJ2-1; no reliable D call. V was shortened by 0 bases and J by 9 bases, with 15 bases between the two germline ends. The CDR3 loop spans 15 amino acids. Looked up from germline, CDR1 is SGHDN and CDR2 is FVKESK. The CDR3 loop is CASSQDTQPATEQFF. The CDR3 coding sequence is TGTGCCAGCAGCCAAGATACCCAACCGGCGACTGAGCAGTTCTTC.

This chain joins TRBV20-1 and TRBJ1-5; D perhaps matches TRBD1 (5 bases). Per germline, CDR1 DFQATT and CDR2 SNEGSKA (reference sequence). Trimming left V 1 base short and J 10 bases short, with 20 bases between. The CDR3 length is 15 residues. The CDR3 loop reads CSARGRDGLASPQHF. As DNA, the CDR3 is TGCAGTGCTAGAGGTAGGGACGGACTAGCGTCTCCCCAGCATTTT.

V usage is TRBV7-2 and J usage is TRBJ2-1, with 12 bases matching TRBD2. Germline values: CDR1 SGHTA, CDR2 FQGNSA. The CDR3 is 14 residues long. V was pared by 4 bases and J by 9 bases, with 4 bases of the junction left unmatched. The CDR3 nucleotides read TGTGCCAGCAGCTCTCGACTAGCGGGAGTTGAGCAGTTCTTC. This encodes CASSSRLAGVEQFF.

This clonotype was seen a few times. The chain couples TRBV6-1 to TRBJ2-5; unclear D gene. Germline V lookup: CDR1 MNHNS, CDR2 SASEGT. This CDR3 has 15 amino acids. V was trimmed by 2 bases and J by 1 base, leaving 11 bases between them. CDR3 sequence reads: CASSELAVFQETQYF. In DNA, the CDR3 is TGTGCCAGCAGTGAATTGGCAGTGTTCCAAGAGACCCAGTACTTC.

The chain recombines TRBV12-3 or TRBV12-4 with TRBJ2-7, with D possibly TRBD1 on 5 matching bases. This CDR3 region has 13 residues. V gave up 4 bases and J gave up 3 bases, with 10 bases separating them. Written as DNA, the CDR3 is TGTGCCAGCAGTTCCGACAGCAACTACGAGCAGTACTTC. It translates to CASSSDSNYEQYF.